The present T cell receptor beta chain was sequenced within a study of CD8 T cells in ankylosing spondylitis. The study, taken as a whole, reports: Made up of under ten highly homologous variants, a TCR beta motif appeared characteristic of ankylosing spondylitis blood. The authors reported significant enrichment of disease-linked clones in matched ankylosing spondylitis synovial fluid. Prior literature has documented some motif variants in synovial fluid and blood from reactive arthritis.

With respect to this clonotype: Its antigen remains unknown.

Trimming removed 5 bases at V and 5 bases at J, with 15 bases between. The CDR3 is made up of 14 amino acids. Germline V CDR1 and CDR2: SEHNR, FQNEAQ (reference sequence). Library preparation for TCR beta used quantitative 5'-RACE with molecular barcodes. TCRdb reprocessed the 5' RACE reads with MiXCR, giving one entry per CDR3 protein. In the table there are around 490,000 distinct CDR3 sequences, roughly 5.2% of which are singletons. The specimen sequenced was blood, either unsorted or a sorted T cell fraction (not recorded which). The TCR originated in a male donor with ankylosing spondylitis. The chain combines TRBV7-9 with TRBJ1-2; D possibly corresponds to TRBD1 (5 bases). The CDR3 DNA sequence: TGTGCCAGCAGCCTCATGGGCGGGACGTATGGCTACACCTTC. This encodes CASSLMGGTYGYTF.